This TCR beta chain originates from a study of response to subunit inactivated influenza vaccine. Study-level findings and limits: Few new T cells, the authors suggested, are recruited by each seasonal influenza vaccination.

A remark on this clonotype: The antigen is not known.

MiXCR, run by TCRdb on the RT-PCR reads, gives a single entry per CDR3 protein. The data show about half a million distinct CDR3 sequences, with 25% seen just once and less than 2.5% held by the top ten. This CDR3 has 14 residues. Trimming shortened V by 5 bases and J by 6 bases, and 17 bases separated the two germline ends. The germline V gene has CDR1 SGHTA and CDR2 FQGNSA. The chain carries TRBV7-2 and TRBJ2-7; TRBD2 might be the D (5 bases). The TCR sequence derives from a man aged 45 to 65 who received an inactivated influenza vaccine. The sequences come from CD4+ T cells sorted from PBMCs, collected about 5 days after vaccination. CDR3 bases: TGTGCCAGCAGCCTTACCGAACATCGGGGCGAGCAGTACTTC. This translates into CASSLTEHRGEQYF.